This TCR beta chain was found in a study of cytomegalovirus exposure and HLA in healthy donors. Background on the study: The same platform was used for the 100 to 150 validation repertoires and the roughly 600 first-cohort repertoires, a later analysis reported. Study results and caveats: In vitro data verified a few CMV-associated chains as specific for CMV antigens.

The data were produced by immunoSEQ multiplex PCR, yet TCRdb's version contains in-frame clones alone and is incomplete. The data show about 160,000 clones, with more than 75% seen just once and just under 3% held by the top ten. This clone was observed at least ten times. Antigen: not known. The CDR3 is 13 residues long. V lost 6 bases and J 0 bases, leaving 9 bases between the germline ends. Germline V lookup: CDR1 MDHEN, CDR2 SYDVKM. This receptor was obtained from a man between 18 and 29 years old in good health and CMV-seronegative. The sequenced sample was PBMCs. V gene TRBV28 combines with J gene TRBJ2-7, with TRBD1 as a possible D gene (6 bases). CDR3 in DNA: TGTGCCAGCAGGAAAGGGGGCTCCTACGAGCAGTACGTC. This sequence encodes CASRKGGSYEQYV.